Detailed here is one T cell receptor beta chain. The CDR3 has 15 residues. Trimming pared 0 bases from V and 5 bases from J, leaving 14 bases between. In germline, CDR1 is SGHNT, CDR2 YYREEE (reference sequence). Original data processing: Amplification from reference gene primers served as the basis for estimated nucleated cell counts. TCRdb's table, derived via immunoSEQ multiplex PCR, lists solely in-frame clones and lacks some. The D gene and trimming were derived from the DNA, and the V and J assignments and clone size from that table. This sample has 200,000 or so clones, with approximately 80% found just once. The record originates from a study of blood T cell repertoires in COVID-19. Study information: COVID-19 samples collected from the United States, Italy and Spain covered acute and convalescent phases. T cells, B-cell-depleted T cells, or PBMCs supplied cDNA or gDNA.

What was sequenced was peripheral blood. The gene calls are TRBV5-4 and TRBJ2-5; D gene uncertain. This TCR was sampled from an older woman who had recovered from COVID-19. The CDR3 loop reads CASSLGTGSKETQYF. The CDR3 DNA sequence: TGTGCCAGCAGCTTGGGTACGGGTTCCAAGGAGACCCAGTACTTC.